The sequence of this TCR beta chain was determined in a study of blood T cell repertoires in COVID-19. About the study: Acute and convalescent COVID-19 samples came from the United States, Italy and Spain.

Per the germline V gene, CDR1 is DFQATT and CDR2 is SNEGSKA (reference sequence). The V end lost 3 bases, the J end lost 1 base, and 15 bases lay between the germline ends. This CDR3 region has 15 residues. Authors' methods: Amplification with reference gene primers provided the estimates of nucleated cell counts. The assay was immunoSEQ multiplex PCR, and TCRdb's table has in-frame clones only and misses some. That table gives V, J and clone size, and the DNA gave D and trimming. The sample contains 300,000 to 450,000 clones, around 90% of which appear only once. Sequenced sample: peripheral blood. This chain uses TRBV20-1 with TRBJ1-1; D possibly corresponds to TRBD1 (5 bases). This clonotype was sampled from a human donor in a cohort sampled during active COVID-19. The CDR3 sequence: CSASRRGLGNTEAFF. The CDR3 nucleotides are TGCAGTGCTAGTAGGAGGGGCTTAGGGAACACTGAAGCTTTCTTT.